The 21 T cell receptor beta chains below come from one sample, sequenced in a study of blood T cell repertoires in COVID-19. Libraries were prepared by immunoSEQ multiplex PCR; TCRdb keeps only in-frame clonotypes and omits some of them. The table lists about 58,000 clones, more than 60% of them singletons. The specimen sequenced was peripheral blood. The receptors were sampled from a human donor in a cohort sampled during active COVID-19.

The V call is TRBV6-5, the J call TRBJ1-2; 7 bases are a match to TRBD1. The CDR3 has 13 amino acids. The V gene's germline CDR1 is MNHEY and CDR2 SVGAGI. V shed 6 bases, J shed 4 bases, and the junction held 5 bases outside the gene matches. In nucleotides, the CDR3 is TGTGCCAGCAGGCGGGGACAGAGCTATGGCTACACCTTC. It is translated as CASRRGQSYGYTF.

The chain has TRBV28 and TRBJ2-7, with 9 bases identical to TRBD1. Trimming at V came to 9 bases and at J to 2 bases, leaving 11 bases not matched to a gene. Per germline, CDR1 MDHEN and CDR2 SYDVKM. The CDR3 has 15 amino acids. The CDR3 DNA reads as TGTGCCAGTCAGATTGGGACAGGGTGGGCCTACGAGCAGTACTTC. It is translated as CASQIGTGWAYEQYF. The complete variable domain, with remaining parts taken from reference TRBV28 and TRBJ2-7, reads DVKVTQSSRYLVKRTGEKVFLECVQDMDHENMFWYRQDPGLGLRLIYFSYDVKMKEKGDIPEGYSVSREKKERFSLILESASTNQTSMYLCASQIGTGWAYEQYFGPGTRLTVT.

The rearrangement uses TRBV27 and TRBJ2-7; D call uncertain. The length of the CDR3 is 18 residues. Germline values: CDR1 MNHEY, CDR2 SMNVEV (reference sequence). The V and J ends lost 5 bases and 2 bases respectively, with 25 bases between them. CDR3 in DNA: TGTGCCAGCAGTACACCGAACCTCCGCGAGTCCAGGCCCTACGAGCAGTACTTC. Amino acid sequence: CASSTPNLRESRPYEQYF.

This chain joins TRBV28 and TRBJ1-2, with TRBD1 as a possible D gene (6 bases). V lost 6 bases, J lost 5 bases, and 13 bases lay in between. Germline CDR1 is MDHEN and CDR2 is SYDVKM. CDR3 length: 13 residues. The CDR3 region is CASSKLTGYGYTF. The DNA of the CDR3 is TGTGCCAGCAGCAAGTTGACAGGTTATGGCTACACCTTC.

The CDR3 coding sequence is TGCGCCAGCAGCCAAGAAATGAGGGTTCAGCCCCAGCATTTT. Amino acids: CASSQEMRVQPQHF. The chain carries TRBV4-3 and TRBJ1-5; D is ambiguous. This CDR3 is built from 14 residues. The germline V gene has CDR1 LGHNA and CDR2 YSLEER. Trimming took off 0 bases at V and 6 bases at J, with 9 bases between the two ends.

J is TRBJ2-7 and V is TRBV7-2, with D perhaps TRBD2 (5 bases). CDR3 length: 14 residues. Germline-derived CDR1 and CDR2 are SGHTA and FQGNSA. V lost 1 base, J lost 4 bases, and 11 bases lay in between. CDR3: CASSLVAGAYEQYF. As DNA, the CDR3 is TGTGCCAGCAGCTTAGTTGCGGGTGCATACGAGCAGTACTTC. Filled out from reference TRBV7-2 and TRBJ2-7, the complete variable domain reads GAGVSQSPSNKVTEKGKDVELRCDPISGHTALYWYRQSLGQGLEFLIYFQGNSAPDKSGLPSDRFSAERTGGSVSTLTIQRTQQEDSAVYLCASSLVAGAYEQYFGPGTRLTVT.

The chain uses TRBV29-1 and TRBJ1-1; 8 nucleotides align to TRBD1. The CDR3 has 14 amino acids. Germline V gene sequence: CDR1 SQVTM, CDR2 ANQGSEA. V lost 3 bases and J lost 0; bases outside the gene matches: 3. In DNA, the CDR3 is TGCAGCGTTGACCCGACAGGGGTGAACACTGAAGCTTTCTTT. As protein: CSVDPTGVNTEAFF.

CDR3 sequence: CASSRVSGASTEAFF. The CDR3 region has the DNA TGTGCCAGCAGCCGAGTGTCAGGGGCCTCCACTGAAGCTTTCTTT. V gene TRBV3-1 (or the pseudogene TRBV3-2) combines with J gene TRBJ1-1; tentative D call: TRBD1 (6 bases). Germline CDR1 is LGHDT and CDR2 is YNNKEL (reference sequence). CDR3 size: 15 residues. The germline V and J ends were trimmed by 4 bases and 4 bases, with 16 bases remaining between them.

This clone has only a few counts. The V call is TRBV10-2, the J call TRBJ2-7, with D unclear. Germline loops: CDR1 WSHSY, CDR2 SAAADI. The CDR3 loop spans 15 amino acids. V dropped 0 bases and J dropped 2 bases, with 11 bases sitting between them. The CDR3: CASSESFGLTYEQYF. The CDR3 DNA is TGCGCCAGCAGTGAGTCGTTCGGTCTGACCTACGAGCAGTACTTC.

V and J are TRBV29-1 and TRBJ1-1; possible D gene TRBD1, 6 bases. Trimming removed 6 bases at V and 0 bases at J, with 8 bases between. Germline values: CDR1 SQVTM, CDR2 ANQGSEA. The CDR3 consists of 12 residues. The CDR3 region has the DNA TGCAGCGTAGGACAGATGAACACTGAAGCTTTCTTT. This encodes CSVGQMNTEAFF.

The table lists this clone with a count of one. This chain joins TRBV6-5 and TRBJ2-7; 10 nucleotides line up with TRBD1. Germline V gene data show CDR1 as MNHEY and CDR2 as SVGAGI. Losses at the gene ends were 2 bases for V and 4 bases for J; bases not matched to a gene: 5. This CDR3 spans 15 amino acids. The CDR3 here is CASSYLPDRGYEQYF. CDR3 in DNA: TGTGCCAGCAGTTACCTCCCGGACAGGGGGTACGAGCAGTACTTC.

The chain links TRBV25-1 to TRBJ2-7; tentatively, D is TRBD1 (6 bases). The CDR3 extends over 12 amino acids. CDR1 is MGHDK, CDR2 SYGVNS, per germline. Trimming pared 2 bases from V and 10 bases from J, leaving 12 bases between. The CDR3 DNA follows: TGTGCCAGCAGTGAAATCAGGGGCGGACAGTACTTC. This sequence encodes CASSEIRGGQYF.

The V call is TRBV29-1, the J call TRBJ1-5; D is undetermined. This CDR3 comprises 12 residues. V lost 5 bases and J lost 4, with 9 bases in between. Germline CDR1 is SQVTM and CDR2 is ANQGSEA. CDR3 nucleotide sequence: TGCAGCGTTATGCCGGAGAATCAGCCCCAGCATTTT. Its translation is CSVMPENQPQHF.

The chain recombines TRBV30 with TRBJ2-2, with D possibly matching TRBD2 (6 bases). V lost 4 bases and J lost 6, with 18 bases in between. Germline V CDR1 and CDR2: GTSNPN, SVGIG (reference sequence). This CDR3 region has 15 residues. CDR3 sequence reads: CAWIGGIGIAGELFF. The DNA of the CDR3 is TGTGCCTGGATCGGGGGTATTGGTATCGCCGGGGAGCTGTTTTTT.

The CDR3 DNA is TGTGCCAGCAGCTTGGGGCAAATGGGCAGGATGAACACTGAAGCTTTCTTT. Translated, it gives CASSLGQMGRMNTEAFF. This chain uses TRBV5-8 with TRBJ1-1; D not certain. Germline V gene lookup returns CDR1 SGHTS and CDR2 YDEGEE. V lost 0 bases to trimming and J lost 0 bases, with 15 bases between them. The CDR3 runs 17 residues.

Judged by abundance, this clone is large. V usage is TRBV27 and J usage is TRBJ1-1, with D perhaps matching TRBD1 (6 bases). Trimming cost V 4 bases and J 2 bases, with 17 bases left between them. Germline-derived CDR1 and CDR2 are MNHEY and SMNVEV (reference sequence). This CDR3 has 16 amino acids. DNA of the CDR3: TGTGCCAGCAGTTCCACTCCCGGGACACTAAACACTGAAGCTTTCTTT. Its protein product is CASSSTPGTLNTEAFF.

The chain is built from TRBV3-1 (or the pseudogene TRBV3-2) and TRBJ2-7; TRBD1 is a possible D gene (6 bases). V was cut by 2 bases and J by 1 base, with 15 bases left in between. This CDR3 has 16 amino acids. Germline CDR1 LGHDT, CDR2 YNNKEL (reference sequence). CDR3 residues: CASSQLNRVWSYEQYF. The DNA for the CDR3 is TGTGCCAGCAGCCAACTGAACAGGGTGTGGTCCTACGAGCAGTACTTC.

CDR3 sequence reads: CASSVADRTYEQYF. The CDR3 DNA sequence: TGTGCCAGCAGCGTAGCGGACAGAACCTACGAGCAGTACTTC. The chain couples TRBV9 to TRBJ2-7; D perhaps matches TRBD1 (6 bases). The CDR3 runs 14 residues. The V gene lost 0 bases and the J gene lost 2 bases, with 9 bases spanning the gap. CDR1 and CDR2 (germline): SGDLS, YYNGEE. The complete variable domain, with remaining parts taken from reference TRBV9 and TRBJ2-7, reads DSGVTQTPKHLITATGQRVTLRCSPRSGDLSVYWYQQSLDQGLQFLIQYYNGEERAKGNILERFSAQQFPDLHSELNLSSLELGDSALYFCASSVADRTYEQYFGPGTRLTVT.

The chain uses TRBV15 and TRBJ2-6, with 8 nucleotides matching TRBD2. The CDR3 is 15 residues long. Trimming at V came to 5 bases and at J to 1 base, leaving 1 base not matched to a gene. CDR1 is LNHNV, CDR2 YYDKDF, per germline (reference sequence). In DNA, the CDR3 is TGTGCCACCAGCCGCGGGGGGTCTGGGGCCAACGTCCTGACTTTC. Translation: CATSRGGSGANVLTF.

This clone was observed a handful of times. This chain uses TRBV2 with TRBJ2-1, with D possibly matching TRBD1 (6 bases). CDR3 length equals 13 residues. Trimming took off 11 bases at V and 3 bases at J, with 14 bases between the two ends. Germline V gives CDR1 SNHLY, CDR2 FYNNEI. The DNA for the CDR3 is TGTGCCGCCTCCGGGACACGCTACAATGAGCAGTTCTTC. This translates into CAASGTRYNEQFF.

This chain uses TRBV25-1 with TRBJ1-1; 8 nucleotides align to TRBD1. Per the germline V gene, CDR1 is MGHDK and CDR2 is SYGVNS. CDR3 length: 15 residues. J lost 5 bases, V lost 3 bases, and 8 bases had no gene match. In DNA form, the CDR3 reads TGTGCCAGCAGTGACAGGGGGCGGGGGAGAACTGAAGCTTTCTTT. Translated: CASSDRGRGRTEAFF.